This entry features one T cell receptor (beta chain) sequence. The genes are named according to mouse. The read ends 1 residue shy of where the CDR3 ends; the end is completed using the germline J gene. This specimen comes from a study of tissue T cells after allogeneic stem cell transplantation. TCRdb keeps only in-frame clones here, not all; method: immunoSEQ multiplex PCR. This table has some 2,000 clones, nearly 45% appearing once. Regarding time point: mouse harvest day 14 after allogeneic transplant. Each mouse received 10^7 T-cell-depleted marrow cells plus 10^6 splenic CD5+ T cells by tail vein. This CDR3 is built from 16 residues. Germline V gene lookup returns CDR1 GKSSPN and CDR2 SITVG. Unmatched junction bases numbered 5, after V lost 3 bases and J lost 0 bases.

V gene TRBV31 combines with J gene TRBJ2-4; 11 bases map to TRBD2. The source of this sequence is a female BALB/c mouse given C57BL/6 T cells with graft-versus-host disease after an allogeneic hematopoietic cell transplant. The sample comprised gut tissue. This CDR3 is CAWRAGLGASQNTLYF. The sequenced part of the CDR3 DNA is TGTGCCTGGAGAGCGGGACTGGGGGCTAGTCAAAACACCTTGTAC.